Below, 8 T cell receptor beta chains from the same sample are listed, as sequenced in a study of cytomegalovirus exposure and HLA in healthy donors. Vbeta (60) and Jbeta (13) primers were used in the PCR. The repertoire was sequenced with immunoSEQ multiplex PCR; TCRdb's copy has only in-frame clones and lacks some. The data show under 200,000 clones, with around 77% seen just once and around 2.1% held by the top ten. Material for sequencing was PBMCs. The receptor set was obtained from a man aged 45 to 65 in good health and CMV-seropositive.

The rearrangement links TRBV7-6 to TRBJ1-5; a weak D match, TRBD1 (5 bases). The CDR3 length is 17 residues. Germline V gives CDR1 SGHVS, CDR2 FNYEAQ. V dropped 0 bases and J dropped 0 bases, with 12 bases sitting between them. The CDR3 DNA reads as TGTGCCAGCAGCTTAGCAATTAGGGGCCATAGCAATCAGCCCCAGCATTTT. As protein: CASSLAIRGHSNQPQHF. The whole variable domain, remainder taken from reference TRBV7-6 and TRBJ1-5, is GAGVSQSPRYKVTKRGQDVALRCDPISGHVSLYWYRQALGQGPEFLTYFNYEAQQDKSGLPNDRFSAERPEGSISTLTIQRTEQRDSAMYRCASSLAIRGHSNQPQHFGDGTRLSIL.

This clone appeared once. The V gene is TRBV7-9, the J gene TRBJ2-3; D might be TRBD2 (5 bases). This CDR3 contains 15 residues. V lost 1 base, J lost 2 bases, and 10 bases lay in between. CDR1 SEHNR and CDR2 FQNEAQ come from the germline V gene (reference sequence). This CDR3 is CASSLDLAATDTQYF. CDR3 sequence (DNA): TGTGCCAGCAGCTTAGACCTAGCCGCCACAGATACGCAGTATTTT.

This sequence joins TRBV6-1 and TRBJ1-5; D unclear. With 1 base removed from V and 4 bases from J, the gap between germline ends came to 8 bases. Germline V gene sequence: CDR1 MNHNS, CDR2 SASEGT. The CDR3 runs 14 residues. The CDR3 region has the DNA TGTGCCAGCAGTGAAGGAGGGTGGAATCAGCCCCAGCATTTT. It codes for CASSEGGWNQPQHF.

This sequence joins TRBV27 and TRBJ1-2; 9 bases align to TRBD1. The CDR3 runs to 13 residues. J gave up 7 bases and V 4 bases, and 4 bases lay outside the gene matches. From germline, CDR1 is MNHEY and CDR2 SMNVEV (reference sequence). The DNA for the CDR3 is TGTGCCAGCAGTTACAGGGGGCAGAGTGGCTACACCTTC. Translation gives CASSYRGQSGYTF.

The CDR3 bases are TGTGCCTGGGAAATCGGGTTGGGCTACACCTTC. As protein: CAWEIGLGYTF. The rearrangement joins TRBV30 to TRBJ1-2; D unclear. Germline lookup yields CDR1 GTSNPN and CDR2 SVGIG (reference sequence). The CDR3 has 11 residues. V lost 5 bases and J lost 8, with 12 bases in between.

This clone was detected once. This rearrangement joins TRBV19 to TRBJ1-2; 9 bases agree with TRBD1. The CDR3 consists of 18 residues. J gave up 1 base and V 3 bases, and 12 bases lay outside the gene matches. Germline V gene sequence: CDR1 LNHDA, CDR2 SQIVND (reference sequence). CDR3 DNA sequence: TGTGCCAGTAGTATTCGTGGGACAGGGCTCGGGCGTAACTATGGCTACACCTTC. It is translated as CASSIRGTGLGRNYGYTF.

This chain uses TRBV10-1 with TRBJ2-7, with 9 bases matching TRBD1. The germline V gene has CDR1 WNHNN and CDR2 SYGVQD (reference sequence). The length of the CDR3 is 14 residues. V trimming: 3 bases; J trimming: 4 bases; junction bases outside the gene matches: 4. The CDR3 loop reads CASSDGTGSYEQYF. In nucleotides, the CDR3 is TGCGCCAGCAGTGATGGGACAGGGTCTTACGAGCAGTACTTC.

This chain connects TRBV9 to TRBJ2-3; 10 bases agree with TRBD2. The germline CDR1 and CDR2 sequences are SGDLS and YYNGEE. The J segment lost 5 bases and the V segment lost 4 bases, leaving 10 bases of the junction unmatched. This CDR3 contains 16 residues. CDR3 bases: TGTGCCAGCAGCCTCCCCTTGAGCGGGGGGGAAGATACGCAGTATTTT. This codes for CASSLPLSGGEDTQYF.